The 13 T cell receptor beta chains in this list originate from one sample, sequenced in a study of blood T cell repertoires in COVID-19. The repertoire was sequenced with immunoSEQ multiplex PCR; TCRdb's copy has only in-frame clones and lacks some. Among roughly 200,000 clones, around 81% were seen once, and the ten largest hold roughly 6%. Sequenced material: peripheral blood. Receptors were obtained from a woman in her seventies with acute or convalescent COVID-19.

This clone was seen a handful of times. This chain uses TRBV2 with TRBJ2-2, with 8 bases matching TRBD2. Germline values: CDR1 SNHLY, CDR2 FYNNEI. Unmatched junction bases numbered 6, after V lost 4 bases and J lost 5 bases. This CDR3 spans 15 amino acids. CDR3 amino acids: CASSVTSEPTGELFF. CDR3 DNA sequence: TGTGCCAGCAGTGTGACTAGCGAACCAACCGGGGAGCTGTTTTTT.

This clone was observed a single time. This chain links TRBV24-1 with TRBJ2-5, with 7 bases identical to TRBD1. This CDR3 has 16 residues. Unmatched junction bases numbered 11, after V lost 7 bases and J lost 1 base. Looked up from germline, CDR1 is KGHDR and CDR2 is SFDVKD. The CDR3 region has the DNA TGTGCCACCAGCTCATCCTTAGGACAGGTCCAAGAGACCCAGTACTTC. This gives the protein CATSSSLGQVQETQYF.

The chain employs TRBV4-1 and TRBJ2-1; the match to TRBD2 covers 15 bases. The germline gives CDR1 MGHRA, CDR2 YSYEKL. V shed 3 bases and J 8 bases; nucleotides not matched to a gene: 11. This CDR3 region has 18 residues. The CDR3 loop reads CASSHWGLAGGSLHEQFF. In DNA, the CDR3 is TGCGCCAGCAGCCATTGGGGACTAGCGGGAGGAAGTTTGCATGAGCAGTTCTTC.

The CDR3 is CASSTGREGAYGYTF. CDR3 sequence (DNA): TGTGCCAGCAGCACCGGAAGGGAGGGAGCCTATGGCTACACCTTC. The V call is TRBV5-4, the J call TRBJ1-2; D gene unclear. CDR1 is SGHNT, CDR2 YYREEE, per germline (reference sequence). The CDR3 is 15 residues long. The V and J ends lost 4 bases and 4 bases respectively, with 17 bases between them.

The CDR3 nucleotides read TGTGCCAGCCAGACGACTAGCGTCTCCTACGAGCAGTACTTC. This sequence encodes CASQTTSVSYEQYF. The chain recombines TRBV27 with TRBJ2-7; 8 positions match TRBD2. This CDR3 comprises 14 residues. The junction had 6 bases not matched to a gene; V was cut back by 8 bases and J by 0 bases. CDR1 is MNHEY, CDR2 SMNVEV, per germline (reference sequence).

The CDR3 bases are TGTGCCAGCAGCCAAGGGGTTCTAGCGGATAACAATGAGCAGTTCTTC. This gives the protein CASSQGVLADNNEQFF. V and J are TRBV3-1 (or the pseudogene TRBV3-2) and TRBJ2-1; 7 nucleotides line up with TRBD2. J lost 5 bases, V lost 1 base, and 8 bases had no gene match. Per the germline V gene, CDR1 is LGHDT and CDR2 is YNNKEL (reference sequence). This CDR3 has 16 amino acids.

This clone has only a few counts. The chain uses TRBV5-5 and TRBJ1-2; no firm D call. V lost 0 bases to trimming and J lost 0 bases, with 9 bases between them. The CDR3 runs 15 residues. Germline-derived CDR1 and CDR2 are SGHKS and YYEKEE (reference sequence). DNA for the CDR3: TGTGCCAGCAGCTTGGGAGGGTACGCTAACTATGGCTACACCTTC. The encoded protein is CASSLGGYANYGYTF.

The CDR3 nucleotides are TGTGCCAGCAGCAAGGGGATAGGACACTACCTTAACTATGGCTACACCTTC. Its translation is CASSKGIGHYLNYGYTF. The V and J genes are TRBV2 and TRBJ1-2; a possible D gene is TRBD1 (5 bases). V dropped 6 bases and J dropped 1 base, with 21 bases sitting between them. Per germline, CDR1 SNHLY and CDR2 FYNNEI. This CDR3 comprises 17 residues.

The rearrangement links TRBV30 to TRBJ1-6, with 9 bases fitting TRBD1. Germline CDR1 reads GTSNPN; CDR2 reads SVGIG (reference sequence). This CDR3 is built from 13 residues. The junction had 3 bases not matched to a gene; V was cut back by 5 bases and J by 7 bases. CDR3 loop: CAWRGTGNSPLHF. CDR3 DNA: TGTGCCTGGCGGGGGACAGGGAATTCACCCCTCCACTTT.

The rearrangement joins TRBV7-9 to TRBJ2-1; 10 bases fit TRBD2. The V gene end was trimmed by 5 bases and the J gene end by 7 bases; junction bases not matched to a gene: 8. The CDR3 is 15 amino acids. CDR1 is SEHNR and CDR2 is FQNEAQ in the germline V gene (reference sequence). CDR3 region: CASSKPAGGSNEQFF. DNA of the CDR3: TGTGCCAGCAGCAAGCCAGCGGGAGGGAGTAATGAGCAGTTCTTC.

This clone was seen more than once but under ten times. V gene TRBV27 combines with J gene TRBJ2-7, with D perhaps matching TRBD2 (6 bases). The CDR3 runs 14 residues. Germline loops: CDR1 MNHEY, CDR2 SMNVEV (reference sequence). Trimming took 7 bases from V and 7 from J, leaving 20 bases between them. CDR3 nucleotide sequence: TGTGCCAGCAACCCATGGGGAGGAGGGAGAGAGCAGTACTTC. This encodes CASNPWGGGREQYF.

This clone was observed a single time. The rearrangement joins TRBV5-1 to TRBJ2-1, with 13 positions matching TRBD2. The junction had 8 bases not matched to a gene; V was cut back by 2 bases and J by 12 bases. Germline V CDR1 and CDR2: SGHRS, YFSETQ. The CDR3 runs to 15 residues. The CDR3 sequence: CASSFGTSGNTRQFF. The CDR3 region has the DNA TGCGCCAGCAGCTTCGGGACTAGCGGGAACACCCGGCAGTTCTTC.

A note on this clone: This CDR3 is also generated by other DNA sequences in the sample. The rearrangement links TRBV19 to TRBJ1-5; TRBD1 might be the D (6 bases). Trimming took off 5 bases at V and 2 bases at J, with 10 bases between the two ends. Germline CDR1 and CDR2: LNHDA and SQIVND (reference sequence). The CDR3 runs 14 residues. CDR3 region: CASSPHRGNQPQHF. DNA of the CDR3: TGTGCCAGTAGTCCGCACAGGGGCAATCAGCCCCAGCATTTT.